The next 14 T cell receptor beta chains were all read from a single sample in a study of cytomegalovirus exposure and HLA in healthy donors. In the PCR, 60 Vbeta and 13 Jbeta primers were used. Clones were read by immunoSEQ multiplex PCR, and TCRdb kept only the in-frame ones, dropping some. The sample shows under 300,000 clones, about four fifths of them seen only once. Sequencing was done on a sample of PBMCs. Every receptor here comes from a woman aged 40 to 50 in good health and CMV-seropositive.

This chain connects TRBV7-2 to TRBJ2-3; 13 bases line up with TRBD2. In germline, CDR1 is SGHTA, CDR2 FQGNSA. The CDR3 is made up of 16 amino acids. Losses at the gene ends were 5 bases for V and 4 bases for J; bases not matched to a gene: 6. CDR3 coding DNA: TGTGCCAGCAGCCGTAGACTAGCGGGAGGATCAGATACGCAGTATTTT. It encodes CASSRRLAGGSDTQYF.

The chain combines TRBV7-9 with TRBJ2-2; 7 positions agree with TRBD1. Germline lookup yields CDR1 SEHNR and CDR2 FQNEAQ (reference sequence). The CDR3 runs to 13 residues. Trimming removed 6 bases from V and 8 bases from J; junction bases left unmatched: 6. The CDR3 DNA reads TGTGCCAGCAGGTCGCCAGGGGGAGGGGAGCTGTTTTTT. It translates to CASRSPGGGELFF. Based on the CDR3 plus reference TRBV7-9 and TRBJ2-2, the full variable domain is DTGVSQNPRHKITKRGQNVTFRCDPISEHNRLYWYRQTLGQGPEFLTYFQNEAQLEKSRLLSDRFSAERPKGSFSTLEIQRTEQGDSAMYLCASRSPGGGELFFGEGSRLTVL.

The chain recombines TRBV14 with TRBJ2-3, with TRBD2 matching over 7 bases. Germline CDR1 reads SGHDN; CDR2 reads FVKESK. J lost 4 bases, V lost 5 bases, and 6 bases had no gene match. This CDR3 has 14 amino acids. CDR3 coding DNA: TGTGCCAGCAGCAGCAGCGGGATTGCAGATACGCAGTATTTT. Encoded protein: CASSSSGIADTQYF.

This sequence joins TRBV27 and TRBJ2-7, with TRBD1 identical over 7 bases. Germline-derived CDR1 and CDR2 are MNHEY and SMNVEV (reference sequence). The CDR3 is made up of 13 amino acids. Trimming took 8 bases from V and 5 from J; bases not matched to a gene: 9. CDR3 bases: TGTGCCAGCGGAACAGGGGCCCTTGACGAGCAGTACTTC. Protein product: CASGTGALDEQYF.

The V call is TRBV4-3, the J call TRBJ2-5; a possible D gene is TRBD2 (5 bases). The germline V and J ends were trimmed by 0 bases and 2 bases, with 10 bases remaining between them. Germline CDR1 reads LGHNA; CDR2 reads YSLEER. This CDR3 has 15 residues. The CDR3, as DNA: TGCGCCAGCAGCCAAGATGGACGGGAACAAGAGACCCAGTACTTC. Its protein product is CASSQDGREQETQYF.

The chain combines TRBV12-2 with TRBJ2-5; the table's D call, TRBD2, has no DNA check behind it. TRBV12-2 is noted as a pseudogene. The CDR3 loop spans 15 amino acids. Here the CDR3 DNA reads TGTGCAAGTCGCCTCCGTGGTAGCGGACAAGAGACCCAGTACTTC. This codes for CASRLRGSGQETQYF.

The CDR3 loop is CASSSTSGTYEQYF. The CDR3 region has the DNA TGTGCCAGCAGCTCCACAAGCGGGACCTACGAGCAGTACTTC. The rearrangement uses TRBV11-2 and TRBJ2-7; 7 bases line up with TRBD2. CDR3 size: 14 residues. V shed 4 bases, J shed 2 bases, and the junction held 5 bases outside the gene matches. Germline V lookup: CDR1 SGHAT, CDR2 FQNNGV.

The rearrangement uses TRBV4-1 and TRBJ2-3; 9 nucleotides align to TRBD2. Losses at the gene ends were 4 bases for V and 0 bases for J; bases not matched to a gene: 8. Germline CDR1 reads MGHRA; CDR2 reads YSYEKL. This CDR3 is built from 17 residues. CDR3 in amino acids: CASSPSFSGRSTDTQYF. The CDR3 DNA follows: TGCGCCAGCAGCCCAAGTTTTAGCGGGAGAAGCACAGATACGCAGTATTTT.

The V and J genes are TRBV6-7 and TRBJ2-7; D remains unclear. TRBV6-7 is assigned to the ORF class and has an uncertain function. The CDR3 runs 12 residues. The V end was cut by 8 bases, the J end by 2 bases, with 10 bases between. This CDR3 reads CASPGCTYEQYF. Here the CDR3 DNA reads TGTGCCAGCCCCGGTTGTACCTACGAGCAGTACTTC.

J is TRBJ1-1 and V is TRBV5-1; tentatively, D is TRBD1 (6 bases). In germline, CDR1 is SGHRS, CDR2 YFSETQ. Trimming left V 4 bases short and J 0 bases short, with 16 bases between. This CDR3 region has 16 residues. The DNA for the CDR3 is TGCGCCAGCAGCCCTTGGGGGGGGCCTATGAACACTGAAGCTTTCTTT. Amino acid sequence: CASSPWGGPMNTEAFF.

The chain combines TRBV20-1 with TRBJ2-7; possibly TRBD2 for D (5 bases). The CDR3 has 11 residues. The germline V and J ends were trimmed by 5 bases and 4 bases, with 9 bases remaining between them. The germline CDR1 and CDR2 sequences are DFQATT and SNEGSKA (reference sequence). CDR3 bases: TGCAGTGCTCACAGAGGGTACGAGCAGTACTTC. This translates into CSAHRGYEQYF.

V gene TRBV27 combines with J gene TRBJ2-5; the D gene is possibly TRBD2 (5 bases). Trimming took off 3 bases at V and 2 bases at J, with 16 bases between the two ends. Germline V gene lookup returns CDR1 MNHEY and CDR2 SMNVEV (reference sequence). This CDR3 is built from 16 residues. CDR3 DNA: TGTGCCAGCAGTTTCGGAAGGAGTCCGGGACAAGAGACCCAGTACTTC. Translated, it gives CASSFGRSPGQETQYF.

The genes are TRBV10-3 and TRBJ2-5; possibly TRBD2 for D (6 bases). Trimming stripped 7 bases from V and 7 bases from J, with 28 bases between. Germline loops: CDR1 ENHRY, CDR2 SYGVKD. CDR3 length: 17 amino acids. CDR3 sequence: CAIIFHRTEASGRTQYF. For the CDR3, the DNA is TGTGCCATCATATTTCACCGTACGGAGGCGTCCGGGAGGACCCAGTACTTC.

The V call is TRBV30, the J call TRBJ2-7; D perhaps matches TRBD1 (6 bases). CDR1 GTSNPN and CDR2 SVGIG come from the germline V gene (reference sequence). The CDR3 spans 15 residues. V lost 2 bases and J lost 3, with 17 bases in between. The CDR3 region is CAWSNARTAGYEQYF. The CDR3 nucleotides are TGTGCCTGGAGTAATGCCCGGACAGCAGGCTACGAGCAGTACTTC.